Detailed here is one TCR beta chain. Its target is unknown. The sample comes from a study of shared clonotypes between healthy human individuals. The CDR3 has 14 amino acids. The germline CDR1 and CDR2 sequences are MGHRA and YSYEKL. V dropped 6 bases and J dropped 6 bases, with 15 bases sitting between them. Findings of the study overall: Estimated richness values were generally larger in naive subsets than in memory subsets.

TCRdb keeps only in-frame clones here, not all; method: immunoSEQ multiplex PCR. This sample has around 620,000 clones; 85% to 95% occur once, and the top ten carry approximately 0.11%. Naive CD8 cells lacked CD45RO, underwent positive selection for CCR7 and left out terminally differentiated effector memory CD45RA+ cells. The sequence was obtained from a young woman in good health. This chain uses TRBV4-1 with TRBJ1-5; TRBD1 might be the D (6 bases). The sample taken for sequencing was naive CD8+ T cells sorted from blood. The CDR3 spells CASSLRQVGQPQHF. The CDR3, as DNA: TGCGCCAGCAGTCTTAGACAGGTTGGTCAGCCCCAGCATTTT.